These 21 T cell receptor beta chains share one sample of origin, sequenced in a study of tissue T cells after allogeneic stem cell transplantation. The method was immunoSEQ multiplex PCR; TCRdb's version includes in-frame clones alone and lacks a portion of them. This sample has 7,000 or so clones, with approximately 70% found just once. The sequencing sample was made of blood. The receptors come from a female BALB/c mouse in good health. The strain's MHC haplotype is H2-d.

As for this clone: Each gene name is a mouse one. Read sequence stops 1 residue before the CDR3 end, and the germline J gene provides the missing end. The V gene is TRBV13-2, the J gene TRBJ2-5; D might be TRBD2 (6 bases). This CDR3 spans 14 amino acids. Trimming took off 0 bases at V and 2 bases at J, with 7 bases between the two ends. Germline V gene sequence: CDR1 NNHNN, CDR2 SYGAGS (reference sequence). CDR3 bases read: TGTGCCAGCGGTGATGTTGGGGGCCAAGACACCCAGTAC. This sequence encodes CASGDVGGQDTQY. The entire CDR3 is CASGDVGGQDTQYF.

In regard to this clone: At one boundary the junction diverges from the germline segment, which might be a read error. The gene names given are mouse names. The read is 1 residue too short to cover the CDR3 end, so that end is filled in from the germline J gene. The J gene is TRBJ2-3, the V gene TRBV1; 8 positions match TRBD2. The CDR3 is 15 amino acids. CDR1 and CDR2 (germline): NSQYPW, LRSPGD (reference sequence). CDR3 DNA (partial): TGCACCTGCAGTGCAGGGCTGGGGGGCGCAGGAACGCTGTAT. Encoded protein: CTCSAGLGGAGTLY. The whole CDR3 region reads CTCSAGLGGAGTLYF.

In this sample, this clone turned up once. Gene names are mouse gene names. The read ends 1 residue early relative to the CDR3; the germline J gene fills the gap. The genes are TRBV13-1 and TRBJ1-4; D may be TRBD1 (5 bases). The CDR3 consists of 15 residues. Between the trimmed V and J ends, which lost 0 bases and 0 bases, there was a span of 6 bases. Germline V lookup: CDR1 NSHNY, CDR2 SYGAGN. This chain's CDR3 is CASSDGQISNERLFF. The sequenced part of the CDR3 DNA is TGTGCCAGCAGTGATGGACAGATTTCCAACGAAAGATTATTT.

This clone appeared a single time. Gene names and germline match the mouse. The sequenced fragment ends 1 residue before the CDR3 boundary, so the rest is inferred from the germline J gene. J is TRBJ2-1 and V is TRBV5; 10 bases fit TRBD2. The CDR3 consists of 16 residues. CDR1 and CDR2 from the germline V gene are LGHNA and YNLKQL (reference sequence). V dropped 0 bases and J dropped 4; count of bases not matched to a gene: 3. CDR3 DNA (partial): TGTGCCAGCAGCCAAGACTGGGGGGGCGCTTATGCTGAGCAGTTC. It codes for CASSQDWGGAYAEQF. The full CDR3 reads CASSQDWGGAYAEQFF.

With respect to this clone: All gene names here are mouse names. Read coverage stops 1 residue before the CDR3 terminus; the germline J gene supplies the remainder. The chain has TRBV31 and TRBJ2-5; 9 bases match TRBD1. CDR3 length equals 13 residues. The ends lost 2 bases at V and 6 bases at J; junction bases unmatched: 3. Looked up from germline, CDR1 is GKSSPN and CDR2 is SITVG. CDR3 bases read: TGTGCCTGGAGTGGACAGGGGTGGGACACCCAGTAC. This translates into CAWSGQGWDTQY. In full, the CDR3 reads CAWSGQGWDTQYF.

As regards this clone: Here the gene names and germline are mouse. Read sequence stops 1 residue before the CDR3 end, and the germline J gene provides the missing end. The V and J genes are TRBV13-3 and TRBJ2-5; TRBD1 is a possible D gene (6 bases). From germline, CDR1 is NNHDY and CDR2 SYVADS. Trimming removed 3 bases from V and 2 bases from J, with 7 bases in between. This CDR3 is 13 amino acids long. The sequenced CDR3 bases are TGTGCCAGCAGTGTGGACAGCCAAGACACCCAGTAC. Its protein is CASSVDSQDTQY. The whole CDR3 protein reads CASSVDSQDTQYF.

A remark on this clone: Mouse names are used for the genes. From the germline J gene comes the end of the CDR3, since the read stops 1 residue before it. The chain recombines TRBV13-1 with TRBJ2-5; either TRBD1 or TRBD2 may supply D (6 bases each). Germline values: CDR1 NSHNY, CDR2 SYGAGN. The germline V and J ends were trimmed by 3 bases and 2 bases, with 10 bases remaining between them. CDR3 length equals 14 residues. This CDR3 is CASSGGQSQDTQYF. The CDR3 DNA, read in part, is TGTGCCAGCAGTGGGGGGCAGTCCCAAGACACCCAGTAC.

With regard to this clone: Genes and germline come from the mouse. The CDR3 goes on 1 residue after the read ends, and that part is filled in from the germline J gene. The genes are TRBV19 and TRBJ2-5; D is unresolved. Germline values: CDR1 FNHDT, CDR2 SITEND (reference sequence). The CDR3 totals 13 residues. V lost 2 bases, J lost 4 bases, and 8 bases lay in between. The CDR3 is CASSIREEDTQYF. CDR3 DNA, as far as it was read: TGTGCCAGCAGTATTCGGGAGGAAGACACCCAGTAC.

As to this clone: The listed genes are named as in mouse. From the germline J gene comes the end of the CDR3, since the read stops 1 residue before it. The chain carries TRBV5 and TRBJ2-3; D is unresolved. V lost 2 bases, J lost 1 base, and 10 bases lay in between. Germline assignment: CDR1 LGHNA and CDR2 YNLKQL (reference sequence). The CDR3 covers 15 residues. The chain's CDR3 is CASSQLEKGAETLYF. Incomplete CDR3 DNA: TGTGCCAGCAGCCAACTGGAAAAGGGTGCAGAAACGCTGTAT.

As concerns this clone: Genes here carry mouse names. The read ends 1 residue before the CDR3 terminus; that terminus is restored from the germline J gene. The genes are TRBV20 and TRBJ2-1, with a possible D match to TRBD2 (7 bases). The CDR3 totals 15 residues. The V end lost 2 bases, the J end lost 1 base, and 12 bases lay between the germline ends. Germline V gene lookup returns CDR1 GFQATS and CDR2 STVNSAI. CDR3 DNA, as far as it was read: TGTGGTGCTAGGAAGGGGGGCGCGAACTATGCTGAGCAGTTC. It encodes CGARKGGANYAEQF. The full-length CDR3 reads as CGARKGGANYAEQFF.

On this clone itself: Genes here carry mouse names. From the germline J gene comes the end of the CDR3, since the read stops 1 residue before it. V gene TRBV29 combines with J gene TRBJ1-1; perhaps TRBD1 as D (6 bases). Germline CDR1 MSHET, CDR2 SYDVDS. Trimming took off 2 bases at V and 4 bases at J, with 11 bases between the two ends. The CDR3 is made up of 14 amino acids. Incomplete CDR3 DNA: TGTGCTAGCAGTTTACCCGGGGGGCTCACAGAAGTCTTC. It encodes CASSLPGGLTEVF. The CDR3, in full, reads CASSLPGGLTEVFF.

Comment on this clone: Germline and genes: mouse. The observed sequence ends 1 residue before the CDR3 terminus, with the missing tail filled in from the germline J gene. J is TRBJ1-2 and V is TRBV31; TRBD1 matches at 7 bases. After removal of 0 bases from V and 3 bases from J, the junction contained 4 bases not matched to a gene. Germline values: CDR1 GKSSPN, CDR2 SITVG. This CDR3 is built from 14 residues. CDR3 protein: CAWSLEGADSDYTF. The part of the CDR3 DNA that was read is TGTGCCTGGAGTCTAGAGGGGGCGGACTCCGACTACACC.

To note about this clone: Each gene name is a mouse one. The read falls 1 residue short of the CDR3 end, and the missing part is taken from the germline J gene. This chain links TRBV20 with TRBJ2-5; 7 bases are shared with TRBD2. CDR1 and CDR2 from the germline V gene are GFQATS and STVNSAI. Unmatched junction bases numbered 6, after V lost 0 bases and J lost 6 bases. This CDR3 has 14 residues. This CDR3 is CGARDLGGRDTQYF. The CDR3 DNA, read in part, is TGTGGTGCTAGGGATTTGGGGGGAAGGGACACCCAGTAC.

Comments on this clone: The gene names given are mouse names. The CDR3 end falls 1 residue outside the read, so it is completed with the germline J gene. The rearrangement links TRBV13-2 to TRBJ1-4; D is perhaps TRBD1 (6 bases). The germline CDR1 and CDR2 sequences are NNHNN and SYGAGS (reference sequence). V was pared by 3 bases and J by 7 bases, with 10 bases between. There are 13 residues in the CDR3. The CDR3 bases that were read are TGTGCCAGCGGTGGGGGGCGCGGCGAAAGATTATTT. Protein sequence: CASGGGRGERLF. The CDR3 in its entirety is CASGGGRGERLFF.

This clone was seen a handful of times. Mouse germline and gene names are used. The read ends 1 residue shy of where the CDR3 ends; the end is completed using the germline J gene. The genes are TRBV13-1 and TRBJ2-7; 7 bases are shared with TRBD1. This CDR3 has 15 amino acids. Germline V gene lookup returns CDR1 NSHNY and CDR2 SYGAGN. The V segment lost 1 base and the J segment 0 bases; nucleotides outside the gene matches: 4. The chain's CDR3 is CASSDRDSSSYEQYF. CDR3 DNA (partial): TGTGCCAGCAGTGATCGGGACAGTAGCTCCTATGAACAGTAC.

With respect to this clone: Mouse gene names and germline throughout. The read ends 1 residue before the CDR3 terminus; that terminus is restored from the germline J gene. This chain links TRBV5 with TRBJ2-4; D is uncertain. This CDR3 contains 14 residues. V was clipped by 3 bases and J by 2 bases, with 9 bases between them. Germline V CDR1 and CDR2: LGHNA, YNLKQL (reference sequence). The covered CDR3 bases are TGTGCCAGCAGCCAGGGTCGAGTTCAAAACACCTTGTAC. This sequence encodes CASSQGRVQNTLY. The CDR3, in full, reads CASSQGRVQNTLYF.

In its sample, this clone was seen a few times. The listed genes are named as in mouse. Read sequence stops 1 residue before the CDR3 end, and the germline J gene provides the missing end. V usage is TRBV1 and J usage is TRBJ2-7; TRBD2 agrees at 14 bases. Germline V gene lookup returns CDR1 NSQYPW and CDR2 LRSPGD (reference sequence). V shed 4 bases and J 7 bases; nucleotides not matched to a gene: 3. The CDR3 runs 14 residues. The chain's CDR3 is CTCSGGLGGQEQYF. The CDR3 DNA, read in part, is TGCACCTGCAGTGGGGGACTGGGGGGGCAGGAACAGTAC.

Of note for this clone: Any gene name here is a mouse gene name. The read terminates 1 residue ahead of where the CDR3 ends, so the germline J gene completes it. This chain joins TRBV2 and TRBJ1-1; maybe TRBD1 (6 bases). Germline lookup yields CDR1 LGHNA and CDR2 YSYQKL. The CDR3 totals 15 residues. The V and J ends lost 0 bases and 0 bases respectively, with 8 bases between them. The CDR3 bases that were read are TGTGCCAGCAGCCAAGACAGGGGATCAAACACAGAAGTCTTC. Amino acid sequence: CASSQDRGSNTEVF. The full CDR3 protein reads CASSQDRGSNTEVFF.

Details on this clone: These gene names are mouse names. The CDR3 is cut off 1 residue early in the read; its end comes from the germline J gene. The chain combines TRBV20 with TRBJ1-4; 9 bases map to TRBD1. The germline V gene encodes CDR1 GFQATS and CDR2 STVNSAI. The CDR3 contains 13 residues. V lost 4 bases, J lost 7 bases, and 4 bases stayed unmatched. The covered CDR3 bases are TGTGGTGCTAAGGGACAGGGAGGCGAAAGATTATTT. Amino acids: CGAKGQGGERLF. The full CDR3 reads CGAKGQGGERLFF.

This clone was counted a few times. Germline and genes: mouse. The read falls 1 residue short of the CDR3 end, and the missing part is taken from the germline J gene. The rearrangement links TRBV30 to TRBJ2-1; 10 bases fit TRBD1. There are 12 residues in the CDR3. CDR1 SQVVS and CDR2 ANEGSEA come from the germline V gene. With V trimmed by 6 bases and J by 7 bases, 3 bases remained unmatched. The CDR3 sequence: CSSDRGRAEQFF. The DNA read from the CDR3 is TGTAGTTCCGACAGGGGGCGAGCTGAGCAGTTC.

Comment on this clone: All gene names here are mouse names. Incomplete CDR3 DNA: TGTGCCAGCACCCACAGGAACGAAAGATTATTT. Its translation: CASTHRNERLF. The entire CDR3 protein is CASTHRNERLFF. The chain has TRBV19 and TRBJ1-4; the D gene is possibly TRBD1 (5 bases). The read comes to an end 1 residue before the CDR3 does, leaving the germline J gene to fill in the end. Trimming removed 6 bases from V and 5 bases from J, with 8 bases in between. Germline CDR1 and CDR2: FNHDT and SITEND (reference sequence). The CDR3 runs 12 residues.